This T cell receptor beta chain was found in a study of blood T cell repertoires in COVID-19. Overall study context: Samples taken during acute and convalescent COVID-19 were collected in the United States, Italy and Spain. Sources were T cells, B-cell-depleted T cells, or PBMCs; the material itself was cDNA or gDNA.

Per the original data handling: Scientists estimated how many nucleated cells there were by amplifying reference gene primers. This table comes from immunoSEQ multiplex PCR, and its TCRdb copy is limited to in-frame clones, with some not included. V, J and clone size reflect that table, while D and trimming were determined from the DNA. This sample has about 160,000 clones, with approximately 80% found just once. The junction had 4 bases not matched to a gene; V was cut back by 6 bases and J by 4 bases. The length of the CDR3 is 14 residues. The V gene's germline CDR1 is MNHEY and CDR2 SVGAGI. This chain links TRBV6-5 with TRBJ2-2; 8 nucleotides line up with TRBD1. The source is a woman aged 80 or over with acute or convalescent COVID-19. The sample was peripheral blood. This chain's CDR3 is CASRGRGLTGELFF. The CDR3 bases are TGTGCCAGCAGGGGCAGGGGGCTCACCGGGGAGCTGTTTTTT.